The clone carrying this T cell receptor (beta chain) was seen only a few times. A single record per CDR3 protein comes from TCRdb applying MiXCR to the reads. The sample includes 80,000 to 100,000 distinct CDR3 sequences, roughly 28% of them seen just once. Per the germline V gene, CDR1 is SGHNT and CDR2 is YYREEE (reference sequence). The CDR3 is 15 amino acids. V lost 5 bases, J lost 4 bases, and 15 bases lay in between. These data originate in a study of type 1 regulatory T cells. Across the whole study: This in vitro CD4 product, T-allo10, is enriched for Tr1 cells and alloantigen-specific.

The sample consisted of CD4+ T cells, either the whole sample or a sorted fraction (not recorded which). The V gene is TRBV5-4, the J gene TRBJ2-2; possibly TRBD1 or TRBD2 for D (5 bases each). This receptor was taken from a human donor in good health. The CDR3 nucleotides read TGTGCCAGCAGTCGTGTAGAGGGGAGCACCGGGGAGCTGTTTTTT. Its translation is CASSRVEGSTGELFF.